What follows are 14 T cell receptor beta chains derived from one specimen sequenced in a study of read filtering for tumor transcriptome and immune sequencing. The library was built from around 400 ng RNA with molecular barcoded adaptors for alpha/delta and beta/gamma chains. TCRdb re-called the reads through MiXCR, storing one row per CDR3 protein. The repertoire holds tens of thousands of distinct CDR3 sequences, with roughly 19% as singletons. Sample: a population of CD138-negative cells sorted from bone marrow. The receptors originated from a donor aged 40 or over with multiple myeloma.

This clonotype was observed many times. The chain links TRBV4-1 to TRBJ2-5; D possibly corresponds to TRBD1 (7 bases). Per the germline V gene, CDR1 is MGHRA and CDR2 is YSYEKL. The CDR3 is 18 residues long. The V end was cut by 4 bases, the J end by 4 bases, with 25 bases between. The CDR3 DNA reads as TGCGCCAGCAGCCCACTCTTCATGCGGGACAGAGCAGCAGAGACCCAGTACTTC. This gives the protein CASSPLFMRDRAAETQYF.

For this clonotype: One end of the junction varies from germline; a read error may be responsible. The CDR3 reads CASSRDSSNGKLFF. The DNA for the CDR3 is TGTGCCAGCAGCCGGGACAGTTCTAATGGAAAACTGTTTTTT. The chain employs TRBV7-8 and TRBJ1-4, with 7 nucleotides matching TRBD1. CDR3 length: 14 amino acids. Germline-derived CDR1 and CDR2 are SGHVS and FQNEAQ.

This clonotype is labeled as medium-sized. The rearrangement uses TRBV29-1 and TRBJ2-1; D possibly uses TRBD1 or TRBD2 (5 bases each). Germline values: CDR1 SQVTM, CDR2 ANQGSEA. V was clipped by 8 bases and J by 12 bases, with 20 bases between them. The CDR3 is made up of 12 amino acids. The CDR3 here is CSSWDPKLGQFF. The CDR3 DNA reads TGCAGCTCCTGGGACCCTAAATTAGGGCAGTTCTTC.

This clonotype was detected many times. The chain links TRBV7-2 to TRBJ2-5, with 8 bases fitting TRBD2. Trimming at V came to 8 bases and at J to 1 base, leaving 18 bases not matched to a gene. Germline-derived CDR1 and CDR2 are SGHTA and FQGNSA. CDR3 size: 18 residues. The CDR3 here is CASVKTTSGSLSQETQYF. Written as DNA, the CDR3 is TGTGCCAGCGTAAAAACGACGAGCGGGAGCCTTTCCCAAGAGACCCAGTACTTC.

The chain combines TRBV4-1 with TRBJ2-3; the match to TRBD2 covers 14 bases. Germline CDR1 is MGHRA and CDR2 is YSYEKL. V lost 0 bases to trimming and J lost 0 bases; unmatched junction nucleotides: 17. The CDR3 spans 23 residues. The CDR3 is CASSQDSPAQGTSGRRSTDTQYF. For the CDR3, the DNA is TGCGCCAGCAGCCAAGATAGCCCAGCCCAAGGGACTAGCGGGAGAAGGAGCACAGATACGCAGTATTTT.

In its sample, this clonotype was seen a few times. The chain joins TRBV29-1 to TRBJ1-5; possible D gene TRBD1, 6 bases. CDR3 length: 15 amino acids. Germline CDR1 SQVTM, CDR2 ANQGSEA. V lost 3 bases, J lost 0 bases, and 12 bases lay in between. DNA of the CDR3: TGCAGCGTTGACTTTTGGGACAATAGCAATCAGCCCCAGCATTTT. Amino acids: CSVDFWDNSNQPQHF.

Remarks on this clonotype: The junction and the germline gene differ at one end; a read error may be behind it. J is TRBJ2-1 and V is TRBV29-1, with TRBD2 matching over 11 bases. The CDR3 sequence is 13 residues long. Looked up from germline, CDR1 is SQVTM and CDR2 is ANQGSEA. CDR3 DNA: TGCAGCGTCCTAGCGGGAGGCTGGAATGAGCTGGTCTTC. This sequence encodes CSVLAGGWNELVF.

The chain uses TRBV30 and TRBJ1-5, with 9 nucleotides matching TRBD1. J gave up 7 bases and V 2 bases, and 6 bases lay outside the gene matches. In germline, CDR1 is GTSNPN, CDR2 SVGIG (reference sequence). CDR3 length equals 14 residues. CDR3 loop: CAWSTGGGDQPQHF. DNA of the CDR3: TGTGCCTGGAGTACAGGGGGCGGGGACCAGCCCCAGCATTTT.

In regard to this clonotype: This is likely an artifact of a read error, given a far larger clone one base away. The J gene is TRBJ2-5, the V gene TRBV7-2, with 7 bases that match TRBD2. The J segment lost 4 bases and the V segment lost 5 bases, leaving 10 bases of the junction unmatched. This CDR3 spans 15 amino acids. Germline assignment: CDR1 SGHTA and CDR2 FQGNSA. The chain's CDR3 is CASSMFAGEGETQYF. DNA for the CDR3: TGTGCCAGCAGCATGTTCGCGGGAGAAGGAGAGACCCAGTACTTC.

This clonotype was seen only a few times. V is TRBV19 and J is TRBJ1-4, with a tentative D call TRBD1 (6 bases). Germline CDR1 is LNHDA and CDR2 is SQIVND (reference sequence). V dropped 6 bases and J dropped 5 bases, with 16 bases sitting between them. CDR3 length equals 15 residues. This CDR3 reads CASRTSTGENEKLFF. The DNA for the CDR3 is TGTGCCAGTAGAACTTCGACAGGCGAAAATGAAAAACTGTTTTTT.

This clonotype was observed at least ten times. The V gene is TRBV12-3 or TRBV12-4, the J gene TRBJ2-1, with 12 nucleotides matching TRBD2. The CDR3 is made up of 16 amino acids. J was trimmed by 3 bases and V by 6 bases; bases with no gene match: 6. The CDR3 reads CASRPTSGGLYNEQFF. The CDR3 DNA reads TGTGCCAGCAGACCGACTAGCGGGGGCCTCTACAATGAGCAGTTCTTC.

This clonotype was seen ten or more times. This chain links TRBV29-1 with TRBJ2-1, with TRBD1 matching over 9 bases. The germline V gene has CDR1 SQVTM and CDR2 ANQGSEA. There are 14 residues in the CDR3. V lost 7 bases to trimming and J lost 6 bases; unmatched junction nucleotides: 10. CDR3 sequence reads: CSAEQGAVTNEQFF. The CDR3, as DNA: TGCAGCGCAGAACAGGGGGCTGTGACCAATGAGCAGTTCTTC.

This clonotype was counted many times. The rearrangement links TRBV12-5 to TRBJ2-1; D unresolved. Trimming stripped 7 bases from V and 9 bases from J, with 13 bases between. Germline CDR1 and CDR2: LGHNT and FRNRAP. This CDR3 is built from 12 residues. CDR3 nucleotides: TGTGCTAGTGCCCGCTTTGGGCCTGAGCAGTTCTTC. It yields the protein CASARFGPEQFF.

In its sample, this clonotype was seen many times. This chain links TRBV29-1 with TRBJ1-5; 7 nucleotides match TRBD1. This CDR3 contains 12 residues. From germline, CDR1 is SQVTM and CDR2 ANQGSEA. V lost 6 bases to trimming and J lost 5 bases; unmatched junction nucleotides: 4. The CDR3 reads CSVTGEDQPQHF. The CDR3 DNA is TGCAGCGTAACAGGGGAGGATCAGCCCCAGCATTTT.